This record covers a single TCR beta chain. This PCR relied on a set of 60 Vbeta primers and 13 Jbeta primers. Libraries were prepared by immunoSEQ multiplex PCR; TCRdb keeps only in-frame clonotypes and omits some of them. Of 120,000 or so clones listed, 80% are singletons. This sample was taken from a study of cytomegalovirus exposure and HLA in healthy donors. Trimming cost V 3 bases and J 5 bases; bases outside gene matches: 8. The CDR3 has 15 amino acids. Germline CDR1 and CDR2: SEHNR and FQNEAQ (reference sequence). Sequencing was carried out using PBMCs. The clonotype originates from a man aged 25-45 years in good health and CMV-seropositive. V is TRBV7-9 and J is TRBJ2-7; the match to TRBD1 covers 9 bases. The CDR3 nucleotides read TGTGCCAGCAGCTTTAAAGGGACAGGGCGCCACGAGCAGTACTTC. Amino acid sequence: CASSFKGTGRHEQYF.